This paragraph covers one T cell receptor beta chain sequence. The germline V gene encodes CDR1 SGHAT and CDR2 FQNNGV. CDR3 length: 15 amino acids. Germline trimming cut 0 bases from V and 6 bases from J; bases unmatched to any gene: 7. Healthy HIV-negative adults without recent acute infections or vaccinations served as donors. The donor cohort consisted entirely of Caucasian adults residing in Nashville, Tennessee. This entry is derived from a study of shared clonotypes between healthy human individuals. Data came from immunoSEQ multiplex PCR; TCRdb stores just in-frame clones and leaves some out. The sample comprises 450,000 to 500,000 clones, roughly 80% of which are singletons, and about 12% rests with the top ten.

The receptor was derived from a woman aged 40 to 50 in good health. Some clones in this sample may be carry-over from other donors' samples. What was sequenced was PBMCs. The V and J genes are TRBV11-2 and TRBJ2-5; 7 bases are shared with TRBD2. In nucleotides, the CDR3 is TGTGCCAGCAGCTTAGATACTAGCGTGATACAGACCCAGTACTTC. Protein sequence: CASSLDTSVIQTQYF.